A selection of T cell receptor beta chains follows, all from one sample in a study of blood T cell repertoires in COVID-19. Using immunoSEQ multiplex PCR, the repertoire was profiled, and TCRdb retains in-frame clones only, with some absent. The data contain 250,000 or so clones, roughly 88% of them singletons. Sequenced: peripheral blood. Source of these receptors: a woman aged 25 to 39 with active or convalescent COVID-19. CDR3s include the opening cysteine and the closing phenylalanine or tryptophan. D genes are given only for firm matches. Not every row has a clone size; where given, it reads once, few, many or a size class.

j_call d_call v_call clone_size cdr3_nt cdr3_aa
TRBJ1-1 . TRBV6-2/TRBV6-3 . TGTGCCAGCAGTTACTCCTCAGAGAACACTGAAGCTTTCTTT CASSYSSENTEAFF
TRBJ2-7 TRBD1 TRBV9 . TGTGCCAGCAGCGGATCTAGACAGGGAAGGAGCTACGAGCAGTACTTC CASSGSRQGRSYEQYF
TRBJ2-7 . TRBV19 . TGTGCCAGTAGTATAGATGCGTCCTCCTACGAGCAGTACTTC CASSIDASSYEQYF
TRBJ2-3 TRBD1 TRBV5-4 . TGTGCCAGCAGCTCAATGCGGACAGGGACAGATACGCAGTATTTT CASSSMRTGTDTQYF
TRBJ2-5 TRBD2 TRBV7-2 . TGTGCCAGCAGCCCCACGGGAGCGGGGGAAGAGACCCAGTACTTC CASSPTGAGEETQYF
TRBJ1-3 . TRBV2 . TGTGCCAGCAGTGAAGGTATCGGAAACACCATATATTTT CASSEGIGNTIYF
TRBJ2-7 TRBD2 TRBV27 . TGTGCCAGCAGTTTAAGGCCTCTTACCCATCGCGGGGGGTTCGGGTACGAGCAGTACTTC CASSLRPLTHRGGFGYEQYF
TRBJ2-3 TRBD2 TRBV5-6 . TGTGCCAGCAGCTTGACTAGCGGGGGCGATGGGGATACGCAGTATTTT CASSLTSGGDGDTQYF
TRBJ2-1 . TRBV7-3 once TGTGCCAGCAGCCCAGGAGGGGGGGGCTACAATGAGCAGTTCTTC CASSPGGGGYNEQFF
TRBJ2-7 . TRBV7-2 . TGTGCCAGCAGCTTTGGGTCCGCCTCGGGGCAGTACTTC CASSFGSASGQYF
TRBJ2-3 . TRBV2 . TGTGCCAGCAGGGCGGGTAGCACAGATACGCAGTATTTT CASRAGSTDTQYF
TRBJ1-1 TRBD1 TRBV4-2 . TGTGCCAGCAGCCAAGGGGGATTGGGGGACAGCCTCCGAGCTTTCTTT CASSQGGLGDSLRAFF
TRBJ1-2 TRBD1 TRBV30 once TGTGCCGTGGACAGGGTCGGGGCCAACTATGGCTACACCTTC CAVDRVGANYGYTF
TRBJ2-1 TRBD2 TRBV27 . TGTGCCAGCAGTTCACTAGCGGTCTATGCGGGAGATGAGCAGTTCTTC CASSSLAVYAGDEQFF
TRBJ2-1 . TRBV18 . TGTGCCAGCTCAAGGGGTGTCAATGAGCAGTTCTTC CASSRGVNEQFF
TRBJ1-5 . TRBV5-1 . TGCGCCAGCAGCTTGGTCGCAGGGAACAATCAGCCCCAGCATTTT CASSLVAGNNQPQHF